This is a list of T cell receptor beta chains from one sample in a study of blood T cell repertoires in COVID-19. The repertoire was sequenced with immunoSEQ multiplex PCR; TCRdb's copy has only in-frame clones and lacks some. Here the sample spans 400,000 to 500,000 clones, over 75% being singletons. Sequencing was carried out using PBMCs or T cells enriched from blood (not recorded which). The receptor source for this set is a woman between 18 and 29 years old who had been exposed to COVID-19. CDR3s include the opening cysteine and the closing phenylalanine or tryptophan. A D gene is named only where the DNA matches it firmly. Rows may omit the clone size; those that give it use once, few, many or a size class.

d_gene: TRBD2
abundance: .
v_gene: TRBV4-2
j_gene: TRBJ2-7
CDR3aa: CASSQDLLAGGYEQYF
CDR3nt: TGTGCCAGCAGCCAAGATCTCTTAGCGGGGGGCTACGAGCAGTACTTC

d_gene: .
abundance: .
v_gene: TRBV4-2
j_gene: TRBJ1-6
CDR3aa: CASSQQRDNSPLHF
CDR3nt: TGTGCCAGCAGCCAACAGAGGGATAATTCACCCCTCCACTTT

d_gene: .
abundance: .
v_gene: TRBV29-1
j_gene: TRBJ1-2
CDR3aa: CSVAPGNYGYTF
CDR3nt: TGCAGCGTTGCCCCAGGGAACTATGGCTACACCTTC

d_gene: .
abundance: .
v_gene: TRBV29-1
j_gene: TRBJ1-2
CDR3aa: CSVDWPGVDYGYTF
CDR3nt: TGCAGCGTTGATTGGCCAGGGGTTGACTATGGCTACACCTTC

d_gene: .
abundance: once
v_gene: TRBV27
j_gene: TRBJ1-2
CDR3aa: CASSFQGSSNYGYTF
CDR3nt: TGTGCCAGCAGTTTTCAGGGGTCATCTAACTATGGCTACACCTTC

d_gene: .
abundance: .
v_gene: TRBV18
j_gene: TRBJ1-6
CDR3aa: CASSRGTVGGNSPLHF
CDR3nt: TGTGCCAGCTCACGTGGGACGGTGGGGGGTAATTCACCCCTCCACTTT

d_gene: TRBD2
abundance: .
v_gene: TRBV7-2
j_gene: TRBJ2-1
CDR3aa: CASSQGLAEGGEQFF
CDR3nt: TGTGCCAGCAGCCAGGGACTAGCGGAAGGGGGTGAGCAGTTCTTC

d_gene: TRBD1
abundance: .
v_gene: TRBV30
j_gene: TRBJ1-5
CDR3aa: CALETQGGNQPQHF
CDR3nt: TGTGCCTTAGAAACACAGGGGGGTAATCAGCCCCAGCATTTT

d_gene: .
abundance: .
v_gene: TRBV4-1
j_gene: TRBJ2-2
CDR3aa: CASSHPGANTGELFF
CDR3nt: TGCGCCAGCAGCCACCCAGGGGCGAACACCGGGGAGCTGTTTTTT

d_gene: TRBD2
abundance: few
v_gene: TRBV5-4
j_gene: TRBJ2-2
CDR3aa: CASSWRLERGGTGELFF
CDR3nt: TGTGCCAGCAGCTGGAGGCTTGAGCGGGGGGGCACCGGGGAGCTGTTTTTT

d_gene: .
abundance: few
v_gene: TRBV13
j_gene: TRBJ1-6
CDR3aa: CASSLEGERSPLHF
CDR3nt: TGTGCCAGCAGCTTAGAGGGGGAACGTTCACCCCTCCACTTT

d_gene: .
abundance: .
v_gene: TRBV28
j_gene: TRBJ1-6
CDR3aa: CASAGDSPLHF
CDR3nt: TGTGCCAGCGCCGGGGATTCACCCCTCCACTTT

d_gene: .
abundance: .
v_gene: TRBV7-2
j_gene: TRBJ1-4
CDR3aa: CASSFQGRLANEKLFF
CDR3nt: TGTGCCAGCAGCTTTCAGGGTAGACTGGCTAATGAAAAACTGTTTTTT

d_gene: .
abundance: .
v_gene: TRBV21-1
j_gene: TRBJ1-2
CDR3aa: CASSKVRIGSSPYGYTF
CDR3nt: TGTGCCAGCAGCAAAGTCAGGATTGGATCCTCTCCCTATGGCTACACCTTC

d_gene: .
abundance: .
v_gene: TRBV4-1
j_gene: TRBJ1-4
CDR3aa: CASSQAGDPEKLFF
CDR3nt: TGCGCCAGCAGCCAAGCAGGGGACCCTGAAAAACTGTTTTTT

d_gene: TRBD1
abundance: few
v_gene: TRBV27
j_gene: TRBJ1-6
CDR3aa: CASSRTGANNSPLHF
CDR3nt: TGTGCCAGCAGCCGAACAGGGGCCAACAATTCACCCCTCCACTTT

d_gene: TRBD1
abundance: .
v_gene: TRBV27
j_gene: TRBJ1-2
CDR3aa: CASSLRGLNNYGYTF
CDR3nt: TGTGCCAGCAGTTTAAGGGGGCTAAATAACTATGGCTACACCTTC

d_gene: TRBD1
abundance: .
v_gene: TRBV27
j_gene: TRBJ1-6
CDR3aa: CASSSQGAYSPLHF
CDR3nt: TGTGCCAGCAGTTCCCAGGGGGCCTATTCACCCCTCCACTTT

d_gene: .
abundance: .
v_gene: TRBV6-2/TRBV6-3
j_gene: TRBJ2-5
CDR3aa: CASSEFRGEETQYF
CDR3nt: TGTGCCAGCAGCGAATTCAGGGGAGAAGAGACCCAGTACTTC

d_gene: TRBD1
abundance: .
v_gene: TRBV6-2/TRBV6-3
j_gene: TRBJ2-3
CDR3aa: CASSTPTGITDTQYF
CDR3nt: TGTGCCAGCAGTACACCGACAGGGATCACAGATACGCAGTATTTT

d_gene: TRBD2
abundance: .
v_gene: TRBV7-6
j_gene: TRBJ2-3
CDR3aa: CASSLAQREKNTQYF
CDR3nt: TGTGCCAGCAGCTTAGCGCAGCGGGAGAAGAATACGCAGTATTTT

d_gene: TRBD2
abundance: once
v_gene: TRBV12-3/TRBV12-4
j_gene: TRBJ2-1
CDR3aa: CASSLGAGYEQFF
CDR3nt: TGTGCCAGCAGTTTAGGAGCGGGATATGAGCAGTTCTTC

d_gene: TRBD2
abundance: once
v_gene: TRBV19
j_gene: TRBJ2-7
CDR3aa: CASRNRGTSGYEQYF
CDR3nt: TGTGCCAGTAGAAATCGAGGGACTAGCGGCTACGAGCAGTACTTC

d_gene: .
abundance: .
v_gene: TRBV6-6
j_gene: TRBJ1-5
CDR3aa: CATTPGGSDNQPQHF
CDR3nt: TGTGCCACCACCCCCGGCGGTAGCGACAATCAGCCCCAGCATTTT

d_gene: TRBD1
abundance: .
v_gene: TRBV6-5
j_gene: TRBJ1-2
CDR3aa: CASSYGGTGDHYGYTF
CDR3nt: TGTGCCAGCAGTTACGGCGGGACAGGGGATCACTATGGCTACACCTTC

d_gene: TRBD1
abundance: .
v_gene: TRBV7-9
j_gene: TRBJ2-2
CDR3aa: CASSPKTGVTGELFF
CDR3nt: TGTGCCAGCAGCCCAAAGACAGGGGTGACCGGGGAGCTGTTTTTT